These 24 T cell receptor beta chains originate from one sample sequenced in a study of cytomegalovirus exposure and HLA in healthy donors. The study ran its PCR with 60 Vbeta and 13 Jbeta primers. Libraries were prepared by immunoSEQ multiplex PCR; TCRdb keeps only in-frame clonotypes and omits some of them. This table has around 65,000 clones, around 73% appearing once. Specimen: PBMCs. These receptors originate from a girl between 10 and 17 years old in good health and CMV-seropositive.

The chain joins TRBV7-9 to TRBJ2-2, with no clear D. Germline CDR1 is SEHNR and CDR2 is FQNEAQ (reference sequence). The CDR3 consists of 13 residues. The ends were cut back, 1 base at V and 7 bases at J, with 7 bases in the middle. CDR3 amino acids: CASSLGSRGELFF. In nucleotides, the CDR3 is TGTGCCAGCAGCTTAGGTAGTCGCGGGGAGCTGTTTTTT.

This chain uses TRBV28 with TRBJ1-2; the match to TRBD1 covers 8 bases. The CDR3 extends over 14 amino acids. CDR1 is MDHEN, CDR2 SYDVKM, per germline. The trim removed 10 bases at V and 8 bases at J, leaving 15 bases unmatched. CDR3 coding DNA: TGTGCCACCTCCGGGAGCAGGGGGCGATCAGGCTACACCTTC. It codes for CATSGSRGRSGYTF.

This chain joins TRBV27 and TRBJ2-7; 9 bases are shared with TRBD2. Trimming cost V 7 bases and J 1 base; bases outside gene matches: 5. The CDR3 loop spans 14 amino acids. The germline V gene has CDR1 MNHEY and CDR2 SMNVEV (reference sequence). The CDR3 is CASTGLAPSYEQYF. CDR3 sequence (DNA): TGTGCCAGCACTGGACTAGCGCCTTCCTACGAGCAGTACTTC.

This clone was counted between two and nine times. V and J are TRBV27 and TRBJ1-1; no firm D call. The CDR3 runs to 14 residues. V shed 2 bases and J shed 5 bases, with 12 bases lying between them. Germline CDR1 and CDR2: MNHEY and SMNVEV (reference sequence). The CDR3 is CASSLNFGRTEAFF. The DNA of the CDR3 is TGTGCCAGCAGTTTAAACTTTGGGAGAACTGAAGCTTTCTTT.

The chain carries TRBV18 and TRBJ1-5, with D perhaps TRBD1 (6 bases). The CDR3 covers 13 residues. The germline CDR1 and CDR2 sequences are KGHSH and LQKENI. Trimming stripped 5 bases from V and 5 bases from J, with 10 bases between. CDR3 amino acids: CASSWGPDQPQHF. In DNA, the CDR3 is TGTGCCAGCTCATGGGGGCCGGATCAGCCCCAGCATTTT.

The V and J genes are TRBV14 and TRBJ2-2, with 8 bases identical to TRBD1. The CDR3 extends over 14 amino acids. After removal of 3 bases from V and 6 bases from J, the junction contained 3 bases not matched to a gene. Germline assignment: CDR1 SGHDN and CDR2 FVKESK. CDR3 nucleotides: TGTGCCAGCAGCCACTTGACAGGGGCCGGGGAGCTGTTTTTT. Its protein product is CASSHLTGAGELFF. Drawing the rest from reference TRBV14 and TRBJ2-2, the complete variable domain is EAGVTQFPSHSVIEKGQTVTLRCDPISGHDNLYWYRRVMGKEIKFLLHFVKESKQDESGMPNNRFLAERTGGTYSTLKVQPAELEDSGVYFCASSHLTGAGELFFGEGSRLTVL.

This clone was seen once. The chain combines TRBV29-1 with TRBJ2-2, with TRBD1 matching 8 bases. In germline, CDR1 is SQVTM, CDR2 ANQGSEA. V lost 2 bases to trimming and J lost 5 bases; unmatched junction nucleotides: 1. This CDR3 comprises 13 residues. The CDR3 is CSVENRGTGELFF. CDR3 nucleotide sequence: TGCAGCGTTGAAAACAGGGGGACCGGGGAGCTGTTTTTT.

This clone was picked up one time. The rearrangement links TRBV28 to TRBJ1-4, with D possibly TRBD1 on 6 matching bases. This CDR3 has 15 residues. Germline CDR1 MDHEN, CDR2 SYDVKM. The ends were cut back, 5 bases at V and 8 bases at J, with 18 bases in the middle. The CDR3 spells CASSPGGGAGEKLFF. CDR3 coding DNA: TGTGCCAGCAGTCCCGGTGGGGGGGCAGGAGAAAAACTGTTTTTT.

The chain is built from TRBV10-3 and TRBJ1-1; D is unresolved. Trimming left V 10 bases short and J 2 bases short, with 20 bases between. The germline gives CDR1 ENHRY, CDR2 SYGVKD. This CDR3 region has 15 residues. In DNA, the CDR3 is TGTGCCACCCTGTCCCGGGCCGGGGTAAACACTGAAGCTTTCTTT. It yields the protein CATLSRAGVNTEAFF.

The chain combines TRBV28 with TRBJ2-7, with a possible D match to TRBD2 (5 bases). Trimming pared 5 bases from V and 7 bases from J, leaving 9 bases between. CDR1 and CDR2 from the germline V gene are MDHEN and SYDVKM. The CDR3 loop spans 11 amino acids. CDR3 DNA: TGTGCCAGCAGTACCCCGGGAGAGCAGTACTTC. It codes for CASSTPGEQYF.

In its sample, this clone was seen a few times. This chain's CDR3 is CASLETGRTGELFF. The CDR3 nucleotides are TGTGCCAGTCTCGAGACGGGGAGGACCGGGGAGCTGTTTTTT. This chain connects TRBV7-9 to TRBJ2-2; D possibly corresponds to TRBD2 (6 bases). V lost 9 bases and J lost 5, with 16 bases in between. The V gene's germline CDR1 is SEHNR and CDR2 FQNEAQ (reference sequence). The CDR3 runs 14 residues. Full variable domain (remainder filled in from reference TRBV7-9 and TRBJ2-2): DTGVSQNPRHKITKRGQNVTFRCDPISEHNRLYWYRQTLGQGPEFLTYFQNEAQLEKSRLLSDRFSAERPKGSFSTLEIQRTEQGDSAMYLCASLETGRTGELFFGEGSRLTVL.

In this sample, this clone turned up a few times. The chain employs TRBV5-1 and TRBJ1-3; 8 bases are shared with TRBD1. Germline values: CDR1 SGHRS, CDR2 YFSETQ. CDR3 length: 15 amino acids. After removal of 0 bases from V and 8 bases from J, the junction contained 7 bases not matched to a gene. The CDR3 here is CASSLVGQEGDTIYF. As DNA, the CDR3 is TGCGCCAGCAGCTTGGTGGGACAGGAGGGAGACACCATATATTTT.

The gene calls are TRBV6-5 and TRBJ2-7; TRBD1 agrees at 8 bases. Trimming took 6 bases from V and 3 from J; bases not matched to a gene: 7. This CDR3 spans 14 amino acids. CDR1 and CDR2 (germline): MNHEY, SVGAGI. The CDR3 protein is CASRDHGQGYEQYF. The CDR3 coding sequence is TGTGCCAGCAGGGACCATGGACAGGGCTACGAGCAGTACTTC.

The rearrangement joins TRBV28 to TRBJ1-2; D remains ambiguous. This CDR3 is built from 12 residues. Trimming stripped 6 bases from V and 8 bases from J, with 13 bases between. From germline, CDR1 is MDHEN and CDR2 SYDVKM. The CDR3 coding sequence is TGTGCCAGCAGCAACCCTAATTGGGGCTACACCTTC. Translated: CASSNPNWGYTF.

This clone occurred a few times. The CDR3 region is CASSPDSKDSPLHF. The CDR3 coding sequence is TGTGCCAGCAGCCCTGACTCTAAGGATTCACCCCTCCACTTT. This chain connects TRBV11-1 to TRBJ1-6; no firm D call. This CDR3 spans 14 amino acids. From germline, CDR1 is SGHAT and CDR2 FQDESV (reference sequence). V was shortened by 5 bases and J by 8 bases, with 13 bases between the two germline ends.

The count of this clone is one. The genes are TRBV28 and TRBJ1-1, with D perhaps TRBD1 (5 bases). Germline values: CDR1 MDHEN, CDR2 SYDVKM. The CDR3 has 15 amino acids. Trimming pared 6 bases from V and 6 bases from J, leaving 20 bases between. The CDR3 sequence is CASSFIHTGVSEAFF. CDR3 nucleotide sequence: TGTGCCAGCAGCTTTATTCATACGGGGGTCTCTGAAGCTTTCTTT.

The chain carries TRBV5-1 and TRBJ2-1; 7 positions agree with TRBD2. The length of the CDR3 is 14 residues. V lost 1 base and J lost 7; bases outside the gene matches: 5. CDR1 and CDR2 from the germline V gene are SGHRS and YFSETQ. The CDR3 region is CASSLLAGGNEQFF. The CDR3 nucleotides read TGCGCCAGCAGCTTGCTTGCCGGGGGGAATGAGCAGTTCTTC. The full variable domain, in which reference TRBV5-1 and TRBJ2-1 provide the parts outside the CDR3, is KAGVTQTPRYLIKTRGQQVTLSCSPISGHRSVSWYQQTPGQGLQFLFEYFSETQRNKGNFPGRFSGRQFSNSRSEMNVSTLELGDSALYLCASSLLAGGNEQFFGPGTRLTVL.

The CDR3 DNA is TGCGCCAGCAGCCAACCCGACGGAGTGTTCGAAAAACTGTTTTTT. Amino acids: CASSQPDGVFEKLFF. The chain couples TRBV4-1 to TRBJ1-4; D is unclear. The germline V gene encodes CDR1 MGHRA and CDR2 YSYEKL. The CDR3 sequence is 15 residues long. Trimming removed 2 bases at V and 8 bases at J, with 15 bases between.

The V gene is TRBV15, the J gene TRBJ2-5; 7 bases are shared with TRBD2. This CDR3 is built from 15 residues. V shed 5 bases and J 2 bases; nucleotides not matched to a gene: 8. CDR1 is LNHNV and CDR2 is YYDKDF in the germline V gene (reference sequence). The CDR3 sequence is CATSGWGGNQETQYF. The CDR3 nucleotides are TGTGCCACCAGCGGATGGGGGGGAAATCAAGAGACCCAGTACTTC. The full variable domain, its missing parts supplied by reference TRBV15 and TRBJ2-5, is DAMVIQNPRYQVTQFGKPVTLSCSQTLNHNVMYWYQQKSSQAPKLLFHYYDKDFNNEADTPDNFQSRRPNTSFCFLDIRSPGLGDTAMYLCATSGWGGNQETQYFGPGTRLLVL.

The gene calls are TRBV7-2 and TRBJ1-6; D gene ambiguous. Germline V gives CDR1 SGHTA, CDR2 FQGNSA. V shed 4 bases and J shed 7 bases, with 8 bases lying between them. The CDR3 is 13 amino acids. CDR3: CASSSQRNSPLHF. The CDR3 bases are TGTGCCAGCAGCTCCCAGAGGAATTCACCCCTCCACTTT.

The chain is built from TRBV29-1 and TRBJ2-7; D ambiguous. CDR3 size: 13 residues. The V and J ends lost 4 bases and 3 bases respectively, with 13 bases between them. Looked up from germline, CDR1 is SQVTM and CDR2 is ANQGSEA. CDR3 nucleotides: TGCAGCGTTGGCCCAGTCCTCGACTACGAGCAGTACTTC. Residues: CSVGPVLDYEQYF.

This rearrangement joins TRBV28 to TRBJ2-3; D not certain. Trimming took off 5 bases at V and 6 bases at J, with 12 bases between the two ends. The CDR3 loop spans 13 amino acids. From germline, CDR1 is MDHEN and CDR2 SYDVKM. The CDR3 reads CASSPRVRDTQYF. In nucleotides, the CDR3 is TGTGCCAGCAGTCCTCGGGTAAGGGATACGCAGTATTTT.

The chain carries TRBV7-8 and TRBJ2-1, with D possibly matching TRBD2 (6 bases). V lost 5 bases to trimming and J lost 8 bases, with 13 bases between them. The CDR3 loop spans 13 amino acids. CDR1 is SGHVS and CDR2 is FQNEAQ in the germline V gene. The CDR3 here is CASSGRTNHEQFF. Written as DNA, the CDR3 is TGTGCCAGCAGCGGGAGGACCAACCATGAGCAGTTCTTC.

This clone was detected a few times. This rearrangement joins TRBV29-1 to TRBJ1-2; tentative D call: TRBD1 (5 bases). Germline CDR1 SQVTM, CDR2 ANQGSEA. V was pared by 7 bases and J by 4 bases, with 13 bases between. The CDR3 length is 12 residues. The chain's CDR3 is CSAHAGLYGYTF. The CDR3 coding sequence is TGCAGCGCTCATGCAGGGCTCTATGGCTACACCTTC.